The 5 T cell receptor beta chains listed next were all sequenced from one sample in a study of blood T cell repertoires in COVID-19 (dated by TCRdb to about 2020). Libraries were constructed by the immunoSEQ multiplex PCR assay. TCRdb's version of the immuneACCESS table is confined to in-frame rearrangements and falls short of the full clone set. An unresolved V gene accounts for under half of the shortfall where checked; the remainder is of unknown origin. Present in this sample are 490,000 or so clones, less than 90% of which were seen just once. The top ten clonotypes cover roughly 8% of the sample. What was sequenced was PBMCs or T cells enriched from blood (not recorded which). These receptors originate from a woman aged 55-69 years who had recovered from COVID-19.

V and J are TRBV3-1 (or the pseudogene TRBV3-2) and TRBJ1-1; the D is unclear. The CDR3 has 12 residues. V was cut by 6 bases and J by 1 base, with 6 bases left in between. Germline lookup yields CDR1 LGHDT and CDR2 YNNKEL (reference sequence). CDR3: CASRTQNTEAFF. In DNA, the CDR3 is TGTGCCAGCAGGACACAGAACACTGAAGCTTTCTTT.

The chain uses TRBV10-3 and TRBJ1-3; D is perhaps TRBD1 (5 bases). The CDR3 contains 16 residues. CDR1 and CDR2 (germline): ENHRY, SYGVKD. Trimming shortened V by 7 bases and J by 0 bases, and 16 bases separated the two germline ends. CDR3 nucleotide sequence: TGTGCCATCAAGGGGACTGCCGAAAACTCTGGAAACACCATATATTTT. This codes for CAIKGTAENSGNTIYF.

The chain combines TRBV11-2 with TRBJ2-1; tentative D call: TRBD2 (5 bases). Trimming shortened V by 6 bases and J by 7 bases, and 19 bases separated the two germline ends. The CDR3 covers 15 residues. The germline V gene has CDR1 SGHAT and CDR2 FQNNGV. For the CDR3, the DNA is TGTGCCAGCAGGGTAGCGACCTCCCCCTTAAATGAGCAGTTCTTC. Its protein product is CASRVATSPLNEQFF.

For the CDR3, the DNA is TGTGCCAGCAGCGGAGCGGGGGGGCCCTACAATGAGCAGTTCTTC. Encoded protein: CASSGAGGPYNEQFF. The rearrangement joins TRBV9 to TRBJ2-1; 10 nucleotides agree with TRBD2. The CDR3 loop spans 15 amino acids. Germline CDR1 and CDR2: SGDLS and YYNGEE. J lost 2 bases, V lost 3 bases, and 2 bases had no gene match.

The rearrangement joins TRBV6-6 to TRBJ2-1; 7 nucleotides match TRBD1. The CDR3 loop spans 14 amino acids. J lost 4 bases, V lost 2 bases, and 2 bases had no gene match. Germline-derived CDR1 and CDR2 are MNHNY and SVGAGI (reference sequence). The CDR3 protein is CASSYMGQYNEQFF. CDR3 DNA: TGTGCCAGCAGTTACATGGGACAGTACAATGAGCAGTTCTTC.